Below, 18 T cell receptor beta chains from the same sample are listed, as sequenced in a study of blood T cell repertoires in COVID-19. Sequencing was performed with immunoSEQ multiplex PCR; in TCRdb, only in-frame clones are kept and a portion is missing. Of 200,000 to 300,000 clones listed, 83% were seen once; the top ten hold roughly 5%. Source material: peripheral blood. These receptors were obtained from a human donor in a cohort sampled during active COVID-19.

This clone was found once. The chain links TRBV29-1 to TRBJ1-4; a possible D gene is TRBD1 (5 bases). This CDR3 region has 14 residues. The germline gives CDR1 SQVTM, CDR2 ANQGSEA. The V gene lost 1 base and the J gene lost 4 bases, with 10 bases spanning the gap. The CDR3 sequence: CSVEGTSSNEKLFF. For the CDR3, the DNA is TGCAGCGTTGAAGGGACAAGCAGTAATGAAAAACTGTTTTTT. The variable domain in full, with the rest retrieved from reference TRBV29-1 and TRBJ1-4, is SAVISQKPSRDICQRGTSLTIQCQVDSQVTMMFWYRQQPGQSLTLIATANQGSEATYESGFVIDKFPISRPNLTFSTLTVSNMSPEDSSIYLCSVEGTSSNEKLFFGSGTQLSVL.

The CDR3 coding sequence is TGTGCCAGCAGGCAGGGGTCAGACTATGGCTACACCTTC. It is translated as CASRQGSDYGYTF. The chain couples TRBV6-5 to TRBJ1-2; D might be TRBD1 (6 bases). Germline lookup yields CDR1 MNHEY and CDR2 SVGAGI. CDR3 length equals 13 residues. The V end lost 6 bases, the J end lost 3 bases, and 11 bases lay between the germline ends.

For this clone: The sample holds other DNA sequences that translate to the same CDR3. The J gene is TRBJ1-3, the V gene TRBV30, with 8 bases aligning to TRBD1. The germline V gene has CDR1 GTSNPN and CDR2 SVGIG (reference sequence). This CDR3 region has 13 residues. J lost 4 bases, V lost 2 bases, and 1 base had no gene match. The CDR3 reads CAWSPGGGNTIYF. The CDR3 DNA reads TGTGCCTGGAGTCCAGGGGGCGGAAACACCATATATTTT.

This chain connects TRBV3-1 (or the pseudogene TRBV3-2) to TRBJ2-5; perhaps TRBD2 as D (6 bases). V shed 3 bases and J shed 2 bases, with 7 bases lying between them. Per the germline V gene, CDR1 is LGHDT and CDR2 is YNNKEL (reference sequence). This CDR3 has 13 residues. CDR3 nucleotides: TGTGCCAGCAGCCATAGCGGTCAAGAGACCCAGTACTTC. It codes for CASSHSGQETQYF.

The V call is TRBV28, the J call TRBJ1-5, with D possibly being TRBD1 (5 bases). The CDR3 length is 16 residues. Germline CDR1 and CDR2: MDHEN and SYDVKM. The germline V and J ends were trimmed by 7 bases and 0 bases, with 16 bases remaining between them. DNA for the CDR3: TGTGCCAGCACCCCGGTGAAGGGGTCTAGCAATCAGCCCCAGCATTTT. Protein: CASTPVKGSSNQPQHF.

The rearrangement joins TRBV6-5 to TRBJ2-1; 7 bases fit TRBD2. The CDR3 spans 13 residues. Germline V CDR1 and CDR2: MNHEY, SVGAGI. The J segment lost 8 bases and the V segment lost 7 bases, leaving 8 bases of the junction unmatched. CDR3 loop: CASTRGRGDEQFF. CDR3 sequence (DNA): TGTGCCAGCACCCGCGGGAGAGGGGATGAGCAGTTCTTC.

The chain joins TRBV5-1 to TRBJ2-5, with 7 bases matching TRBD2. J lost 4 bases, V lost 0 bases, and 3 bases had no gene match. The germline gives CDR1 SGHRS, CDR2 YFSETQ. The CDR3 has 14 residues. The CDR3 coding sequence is TGCGCCAGCAGCTTGGCGGGGGGAACAGAGACCCAGTACTTC. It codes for CASSLAGGTETQYF.

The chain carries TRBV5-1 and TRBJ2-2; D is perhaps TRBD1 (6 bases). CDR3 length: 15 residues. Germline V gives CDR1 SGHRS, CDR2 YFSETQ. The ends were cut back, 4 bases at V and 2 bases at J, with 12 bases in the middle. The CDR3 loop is CASSGRTANTGELFF. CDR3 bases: TGCGCCAGCAGCGGCCGGACAGCTAACACCGGGGAGCTGTTTTTT.

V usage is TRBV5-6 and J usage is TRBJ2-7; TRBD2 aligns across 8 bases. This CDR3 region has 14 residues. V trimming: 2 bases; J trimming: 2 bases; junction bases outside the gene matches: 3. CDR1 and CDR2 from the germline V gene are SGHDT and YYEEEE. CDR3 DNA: TGTGCCAGCAGCTTAACGGGGGGGACCTACGAGCAGTACTTC. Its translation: CASSLTGGTYEQYF.

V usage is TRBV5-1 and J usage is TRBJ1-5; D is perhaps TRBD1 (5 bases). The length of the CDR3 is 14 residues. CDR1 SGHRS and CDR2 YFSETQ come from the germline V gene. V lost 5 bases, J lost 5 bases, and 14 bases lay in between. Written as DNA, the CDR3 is TGCGCCAGCAGTGAGGGGACTTCAGATCAGCCCCAGCATTTT. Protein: CASSEGTSDQPQHF.

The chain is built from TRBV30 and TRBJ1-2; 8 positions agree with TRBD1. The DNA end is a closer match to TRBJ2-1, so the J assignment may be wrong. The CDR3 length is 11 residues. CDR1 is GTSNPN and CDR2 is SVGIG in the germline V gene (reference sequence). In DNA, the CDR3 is TGTGCCTGGAGTGATGACAGGGGCCAGTTCTTC. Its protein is CAWSDDRGQFF.

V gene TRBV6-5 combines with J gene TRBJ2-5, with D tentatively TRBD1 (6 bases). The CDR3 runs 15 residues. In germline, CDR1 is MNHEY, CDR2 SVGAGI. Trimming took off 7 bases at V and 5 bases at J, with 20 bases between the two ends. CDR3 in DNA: TGTGCCAGCATGGGGATGGCCGAGGGGGAGGAGACCCAGTACTTC. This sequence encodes CASMGMAEGEETQYF.

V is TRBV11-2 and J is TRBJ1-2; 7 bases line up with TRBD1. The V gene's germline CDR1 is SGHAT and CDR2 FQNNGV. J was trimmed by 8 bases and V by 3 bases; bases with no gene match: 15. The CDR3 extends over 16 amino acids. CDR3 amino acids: CASSFIPGQRRLGYTF. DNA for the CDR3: TGTGCCAGCAGCTTTATCCCGGGACAGCGACGACTCGGCTACACCTTC.

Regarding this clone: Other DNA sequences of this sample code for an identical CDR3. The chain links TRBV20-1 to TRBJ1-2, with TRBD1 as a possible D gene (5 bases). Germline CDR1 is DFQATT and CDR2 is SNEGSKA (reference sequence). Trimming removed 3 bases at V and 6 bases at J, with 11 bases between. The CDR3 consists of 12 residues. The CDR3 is CSASWGGDGYTF. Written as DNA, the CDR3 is TGCAGTGCTAGTTGGGGCGGGGATGGCTACACCTTC.

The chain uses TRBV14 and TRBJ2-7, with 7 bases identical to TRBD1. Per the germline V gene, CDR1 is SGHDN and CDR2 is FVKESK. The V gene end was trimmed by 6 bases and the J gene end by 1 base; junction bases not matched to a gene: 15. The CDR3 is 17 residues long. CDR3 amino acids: CASRDRVISPDSYEQYF. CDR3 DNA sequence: TGTGCCAGCAGAGACAGGGTGATTAGTCCGGATTCCTACGAGCAGTACTTC. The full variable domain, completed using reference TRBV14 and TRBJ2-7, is EAGVTQFPSHSVIEKGQTVTLRCDPISGHDNLYWYRRVMGKEIKFLLHFVKESKQDESGMPNNRFLAERTGGTYSTLKVQPAELEDSGVYFCASRDRVISPDSYEQYFGPGTRLTVT.

Written as DNA, the CDR3 is TGTGCCAGCAGTTACGACAGGGGGAAGAGAGGTGGCTACACCTTC. Protein sequence: CASSYDRGKRGGYTF. The chain links TRBV5-6 to TRBJ1-2; TRBD1 matches at 9 bases. The CDR3 has 15 residues. Per germline, CDR1 SGHDT and CDR2 YYEEEE. V lost 5 bases and J lost 7; bases outside the gene matches: 12.

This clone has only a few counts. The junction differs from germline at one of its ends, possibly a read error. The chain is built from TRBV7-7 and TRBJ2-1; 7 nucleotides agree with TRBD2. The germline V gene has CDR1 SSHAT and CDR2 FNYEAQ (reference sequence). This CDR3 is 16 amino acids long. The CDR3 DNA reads TGTGCTAGCAGCCGTGGAGTCACGGGGGGACGAAATGAGCAGTTCTTC. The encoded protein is CASSRGVTGGRNEQFF.

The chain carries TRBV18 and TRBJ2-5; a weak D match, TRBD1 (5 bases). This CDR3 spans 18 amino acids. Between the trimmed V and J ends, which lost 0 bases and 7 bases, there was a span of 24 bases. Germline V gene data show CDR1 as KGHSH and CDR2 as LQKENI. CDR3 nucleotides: TGTGCCAGCTCACCACCCCCTGGGTTGGGGCAATTAGGAGCGACCCAGTACTTC. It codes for CASSPPPGLGQLGATQYF.